This record concerns one T cell receptor (beta chain) sequence. CDR3 length: 14 residues. Germline CDR1 and CDR2: SNHLY and FYNNEI. Trimming removed 9 bases from V and 3 bases from J, with 15 bases in between. It was with 60 Vbeta and 13 Jbeta primers that the PCR ran. This table comes from immunoSEQ multiplex PCR, and its TCRdb copy is limited to in-frame clones, with some not included. In total, the table holds fewer than 130,000 clones. The data belong to a study of cytomegalovirus exposure and HLA in healthy donors. The TCR comes from a man in his fifties or sixties in good health and CMV-seronegative. Sequences were obtained from PBMCs. The J gene is TRBJ2-1, the V gene TRBV2; perhaps TRBD2 as D (5 bases). The chain's CDR3 is CARADPRVYNEQFF. The CDR3 coding sequence is TGTGCCAGAGCGGACCCAAGGGTCTACAATGAGCAGTTCTTC.